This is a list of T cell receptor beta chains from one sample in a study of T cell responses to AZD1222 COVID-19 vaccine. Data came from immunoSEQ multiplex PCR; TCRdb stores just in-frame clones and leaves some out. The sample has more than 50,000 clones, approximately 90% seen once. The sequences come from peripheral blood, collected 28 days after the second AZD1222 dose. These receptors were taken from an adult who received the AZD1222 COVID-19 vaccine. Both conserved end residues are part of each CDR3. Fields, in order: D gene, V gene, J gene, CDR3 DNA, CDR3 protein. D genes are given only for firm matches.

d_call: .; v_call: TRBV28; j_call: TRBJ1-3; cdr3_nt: TGTGCCAGCAGTAGCCTAAGCAGCTCTGGAAACACCATATATTTT; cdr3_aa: CASSSLSSSGNTIYF
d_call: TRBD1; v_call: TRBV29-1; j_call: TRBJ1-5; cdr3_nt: TGCAGCGTTACGACAGGGAGGGATCAGCCCCAGCATTTT; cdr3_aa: CSVTTGRDQPQHF
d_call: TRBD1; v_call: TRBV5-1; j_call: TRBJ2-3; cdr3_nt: TGCGCCAGCAGCCAGGGGGCAGATACGCAGTATTTT; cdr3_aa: CASSQGADTQYF
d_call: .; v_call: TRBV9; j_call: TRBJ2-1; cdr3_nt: TGTGCCAGCAGCGAGTTTCAGGGGAGCTCCTACAATGAGCAGTTCTTC; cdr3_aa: CASSEFQGSSYNEQFF
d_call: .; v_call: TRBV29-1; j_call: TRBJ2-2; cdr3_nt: TGCAGCGGCCGCGCTAGGGGGGGAACCGGGGAGCTGTTTTTT; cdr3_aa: CSGRARGGTGELFF
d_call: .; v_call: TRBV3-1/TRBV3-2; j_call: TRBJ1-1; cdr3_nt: TGTGCCACCGGCATGGGGGGGAACACTGAAGCTTTCTTT; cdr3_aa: CATGMGGNTEAFF
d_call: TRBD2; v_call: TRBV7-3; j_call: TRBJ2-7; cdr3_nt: TGTGCCAGCAGCTTAAGCCCGGGGGAGGGATACGAGCAGTACTTC; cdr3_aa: CASSLSPGEGYEQYF
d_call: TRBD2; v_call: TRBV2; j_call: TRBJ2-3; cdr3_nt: TGTGCCAGCAGCCCGCGGACTAGTCCAAGCACAGATACGCAGTATTTT; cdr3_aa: CASSPRTSPSTDTQYF
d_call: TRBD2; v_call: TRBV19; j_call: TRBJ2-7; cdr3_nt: TGTGCCAGTAGTATTGAAGCGGGAGTCCCCTACGAGCAGTACTTC; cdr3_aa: CASSIEAGVPYEQYF
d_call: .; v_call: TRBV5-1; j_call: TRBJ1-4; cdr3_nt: TGCGCCAGCAGCTCGGGAGGGCCGAATAATGAAAAACTGTTTTTT; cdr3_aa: CASSSGGPNNEKLFF